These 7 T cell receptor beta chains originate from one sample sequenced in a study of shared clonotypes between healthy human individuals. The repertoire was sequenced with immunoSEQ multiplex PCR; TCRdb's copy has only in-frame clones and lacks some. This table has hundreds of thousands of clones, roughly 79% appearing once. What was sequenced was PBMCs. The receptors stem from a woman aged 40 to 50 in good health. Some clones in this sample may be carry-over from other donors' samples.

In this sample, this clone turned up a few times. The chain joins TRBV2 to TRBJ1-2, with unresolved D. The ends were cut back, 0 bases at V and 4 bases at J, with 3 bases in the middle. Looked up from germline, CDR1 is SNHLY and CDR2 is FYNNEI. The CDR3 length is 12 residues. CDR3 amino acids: CASSEASYGYTF. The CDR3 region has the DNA TGTGCCAGCAGTGAAGCTTCCTATGGCTACACCTTC.

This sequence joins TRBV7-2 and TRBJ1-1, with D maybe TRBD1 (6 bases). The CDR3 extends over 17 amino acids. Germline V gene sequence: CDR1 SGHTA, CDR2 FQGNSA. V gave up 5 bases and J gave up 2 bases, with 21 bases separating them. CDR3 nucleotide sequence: TGTGCCAGCAGCCTGACCGGGACACCAGGGACTAACACTGAAGCTTTCTTT. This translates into CASSLTGTPGTNTEAFF. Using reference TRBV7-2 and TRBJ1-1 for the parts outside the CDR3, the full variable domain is GAGVSQSPSNKVTEKGKDVELRCDPISGHTALYWYRQSLGQGLEFLIYFQGNSAPDKSGLPSDRFSAERTGGSVSTLTIQRTQQEDSAVYLCASSLTGTPGTNTEAFFGQGTRLTVV.

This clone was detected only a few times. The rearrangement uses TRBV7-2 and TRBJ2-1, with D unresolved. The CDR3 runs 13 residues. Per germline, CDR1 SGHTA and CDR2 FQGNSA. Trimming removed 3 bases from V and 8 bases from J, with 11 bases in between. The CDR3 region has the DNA TGTGCCAGCAGCTTCGTCCCCTTGGATGAGCAGTTCTTC. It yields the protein CASSFVPLDEQFF.

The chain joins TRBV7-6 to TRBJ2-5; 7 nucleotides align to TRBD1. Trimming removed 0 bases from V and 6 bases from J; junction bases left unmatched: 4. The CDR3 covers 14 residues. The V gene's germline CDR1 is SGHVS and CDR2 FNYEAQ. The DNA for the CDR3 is TGTGCCAGCAGCTTAGCGGGACAGCCAAAGACCCAGTACTTC. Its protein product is CASSLAGQPKTQYF.

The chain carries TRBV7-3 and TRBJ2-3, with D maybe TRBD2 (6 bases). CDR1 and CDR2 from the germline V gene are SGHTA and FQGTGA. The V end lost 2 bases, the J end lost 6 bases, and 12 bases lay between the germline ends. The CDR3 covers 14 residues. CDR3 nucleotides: TGTGCCAGCAGCTTATACCGGGAGATGGATACGCAGTATTTT. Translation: CASSLYREMDTQYF.

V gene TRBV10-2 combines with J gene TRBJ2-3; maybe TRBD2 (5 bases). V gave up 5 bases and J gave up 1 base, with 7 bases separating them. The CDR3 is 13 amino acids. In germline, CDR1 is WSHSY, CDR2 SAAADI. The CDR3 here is CASSIGGTDTQYF. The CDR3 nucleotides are TGCGCCAGCAGTATCGGGGGCACAGATACGCAGTATTTT.

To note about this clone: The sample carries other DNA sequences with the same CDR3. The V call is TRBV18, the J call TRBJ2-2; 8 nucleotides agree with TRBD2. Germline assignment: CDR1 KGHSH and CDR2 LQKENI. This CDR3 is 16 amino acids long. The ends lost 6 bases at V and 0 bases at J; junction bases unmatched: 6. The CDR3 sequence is CASSPGLAPNTGELFF. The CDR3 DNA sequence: TGTGCCAGCTCTCCAGGACTAGCCCCGAACACCGGGGAGCTGTTTTTT.